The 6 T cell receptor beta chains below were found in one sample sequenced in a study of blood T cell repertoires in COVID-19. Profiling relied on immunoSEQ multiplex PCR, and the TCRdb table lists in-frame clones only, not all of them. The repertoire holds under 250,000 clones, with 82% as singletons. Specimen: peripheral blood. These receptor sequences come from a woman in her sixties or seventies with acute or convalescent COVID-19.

CDR3 residues: CASSESRGGKNIQYF. DNA for the CDR3: TGCGCCAGCAGTGAGTCGAGAGGGGGCAAAAACATTCAGTACTTC. The chain joins TRBV10-1 to TRBJ2-4; the D gene is possibly TRBD1 (6 bases). This CDR3 has 15 amino acids. Trimming left V 0 bases short and J 3 bases short, with 9 bases between. Germline values: CDR1 WNHNN, CDR2 SYGVQD (reference sequence).

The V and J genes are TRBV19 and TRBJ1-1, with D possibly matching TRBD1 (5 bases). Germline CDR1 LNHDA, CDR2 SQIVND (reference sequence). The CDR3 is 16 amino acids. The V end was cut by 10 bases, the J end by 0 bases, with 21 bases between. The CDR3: CATSDWGDPMNTEAFF. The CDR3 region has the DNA TGTGCCACCTCCGATTGGGGGGATCCCATGAACACTGAAGCTTTCTTT.

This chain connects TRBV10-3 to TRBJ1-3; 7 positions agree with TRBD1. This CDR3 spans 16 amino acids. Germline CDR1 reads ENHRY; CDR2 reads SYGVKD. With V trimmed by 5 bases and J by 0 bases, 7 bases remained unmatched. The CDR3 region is CAISLTGTASGNTIYF. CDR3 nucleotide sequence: TGTGCCATCAGTCTCACGGGGACAGCCTCTGGAAACACCATATATTTT.

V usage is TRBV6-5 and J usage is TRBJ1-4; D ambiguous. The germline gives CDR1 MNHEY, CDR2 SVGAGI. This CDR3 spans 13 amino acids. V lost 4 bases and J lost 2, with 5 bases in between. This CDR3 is CASSWQTNEKLFF. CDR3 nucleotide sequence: TGTGCCAGCAGTTGGCAGACTAATGAAAAACTGTTTTTT.

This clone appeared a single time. The CDR3 DNA follows: TGTGCCTGGAGCCGCCTCAGGGGGGCGGATGGCTACACCTTC. Encoded protein: CAWSRLRGADGYTF. J is TRBJ1-2 and V is TRBV30, with 7 positions matching TRBD1. The germline V gene has CDR1 GTSNPN and CDR2 SVGIG (reference sequence). The V gene end was trimmed by 3 bases and the J gene end by 6 bases; junction bases not matched to a gene: 10. The CDR3 contains 14 residues. The whole variable domain, remainder taken from reference TRBV30 and TRBJ1-2, is SQTIHQWPATLVQPVGSPLSLECTVEGTSNPNLYWYRQAAGRGLQLLFYSVGIGQISSEVPQNLSASRPQDRQFILSSKKLLLSDSGFYLCAWSRLRGADGYTFGSGTRLTVV.

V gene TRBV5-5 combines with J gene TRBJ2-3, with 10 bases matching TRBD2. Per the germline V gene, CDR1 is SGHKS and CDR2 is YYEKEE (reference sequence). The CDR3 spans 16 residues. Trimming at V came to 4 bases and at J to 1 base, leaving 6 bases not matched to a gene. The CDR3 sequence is CASSDLGLAGTDTQYF. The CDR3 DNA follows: TGTGCCAGCAGCGACCTCGGACTAGCGGGCACAGATACGCAGTATTTT.